This TCR beta chain derives from a study of OX40 agonist ivuxolimab in advanced cancers. Study-level information: Patients were given ivuxolimab, an antibody that agonizes OX40 (CD134). Males comprised roughly four fifths of the group, whose mean age was approximately 60 years (range roughly 23 to 90).

V lost 3 bases and J 4 bases, leaving 13 bases between the germline ends. In germline, CDR1 is SGDLS, CDR2 YYNGEE. The CDR3 totals 14 residues. This clone showed up just a few times. Autoimmune disease history or systemic immunosuppression disqualified patients. The method was immunoSEQ multiplex PCR; TCRdb's version includes in-frame clones alone and lacks a portion of them. The table has some 54,000 clones, more than 85% seen once. The sequencing used CD4+ or CD8+ T cells sorted from blood, collected in a trial of the OX40 agonist ivuxolimab. J is TRBJ1-1 and V is TRBV9, with TRBD1 as a possible D gene (6 bases). This TCR was recovered from an adult with an advanced solid tumor such as melanoma, head and neck, liver or kidney cancer. The CDR3 loop is CASSGGGASTEAFF. The CDR3 bases are TGTGCCAGCAGCGGGGGGGGCGCGAGCACTGAAGCTTTCTTT.